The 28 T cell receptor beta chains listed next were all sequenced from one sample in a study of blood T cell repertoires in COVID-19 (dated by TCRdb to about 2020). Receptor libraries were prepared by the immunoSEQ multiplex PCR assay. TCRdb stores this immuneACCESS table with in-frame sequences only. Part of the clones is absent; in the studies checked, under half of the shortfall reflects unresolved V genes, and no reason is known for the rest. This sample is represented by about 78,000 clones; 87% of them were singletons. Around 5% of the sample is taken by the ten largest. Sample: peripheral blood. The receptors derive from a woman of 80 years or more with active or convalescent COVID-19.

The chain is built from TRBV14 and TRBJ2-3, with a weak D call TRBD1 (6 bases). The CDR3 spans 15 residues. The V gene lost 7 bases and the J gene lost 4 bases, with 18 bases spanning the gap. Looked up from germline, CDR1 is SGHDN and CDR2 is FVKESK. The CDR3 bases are TGTGCCAGCAATAAGGACAGAATGGGATCAGATACGCAGTATTTT. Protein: CASNKDRMGSDTQYF.

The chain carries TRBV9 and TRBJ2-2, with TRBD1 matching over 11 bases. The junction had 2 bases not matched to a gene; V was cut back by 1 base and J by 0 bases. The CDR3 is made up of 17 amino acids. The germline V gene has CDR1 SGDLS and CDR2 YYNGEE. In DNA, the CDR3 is TGTGCCAGCAGCGTAACGGGACAGGGGGCGAACACCGGGGAGCTGTTTTTT. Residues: CASSVTGQGANTGELFF.

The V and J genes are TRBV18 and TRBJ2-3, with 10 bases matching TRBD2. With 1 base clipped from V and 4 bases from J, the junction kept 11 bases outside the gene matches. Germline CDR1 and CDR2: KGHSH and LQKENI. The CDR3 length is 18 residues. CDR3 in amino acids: CASSPRASGSKGPDTQYF. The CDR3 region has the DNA TGTGCCAGCTCACCACGGGCTAGCGGGAGTAAGGGGCCAGATACGCAGTATTTT.

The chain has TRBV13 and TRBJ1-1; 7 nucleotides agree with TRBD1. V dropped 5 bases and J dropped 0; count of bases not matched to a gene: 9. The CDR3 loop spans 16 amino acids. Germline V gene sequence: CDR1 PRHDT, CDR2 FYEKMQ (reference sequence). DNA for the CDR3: TGTGCCAGCAGCAAATTTGGAGGGGGCATGAACACTGAAGCTTTCTTT. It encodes CASSKFGGGMNTEAFF. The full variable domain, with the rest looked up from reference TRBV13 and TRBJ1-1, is AAGVIQSPRHLIKEKRETATLKCYPIPRHDTVYWYQQGPGQDPQFLISFYEKMQSDKGSIPDRFSAQQFSDYHSELNMSSLELGDSALYFCASSKFGGGMNTEAFFGQGTRLTVV.

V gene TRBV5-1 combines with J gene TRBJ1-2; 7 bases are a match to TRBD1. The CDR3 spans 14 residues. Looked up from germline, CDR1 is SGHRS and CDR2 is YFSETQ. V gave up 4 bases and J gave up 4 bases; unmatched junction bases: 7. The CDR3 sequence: CASSVSTGSYGYTF. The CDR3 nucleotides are TGCGCCAGCAGCGTCTCGACAGGGAGCTATGGCTACACCTTC.

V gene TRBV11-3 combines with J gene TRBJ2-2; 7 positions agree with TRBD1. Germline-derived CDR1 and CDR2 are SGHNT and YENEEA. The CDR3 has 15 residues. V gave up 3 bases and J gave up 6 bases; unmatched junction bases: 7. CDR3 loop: CASSFTGAAAGELFF. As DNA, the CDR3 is TGTGCCAGCAGCTTTACAGGGGCAGCTGCCGGGGAGCTGTTTTTT.

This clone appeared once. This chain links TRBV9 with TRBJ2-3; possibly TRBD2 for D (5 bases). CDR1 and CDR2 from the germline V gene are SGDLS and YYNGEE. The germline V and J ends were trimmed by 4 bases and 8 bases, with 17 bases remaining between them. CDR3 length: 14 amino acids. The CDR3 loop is CASSPTPGKGTQYF. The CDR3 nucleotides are TGTGCCAGCAGCCCAACCCCGGGAAAGGGTACGCAGTATTTT.

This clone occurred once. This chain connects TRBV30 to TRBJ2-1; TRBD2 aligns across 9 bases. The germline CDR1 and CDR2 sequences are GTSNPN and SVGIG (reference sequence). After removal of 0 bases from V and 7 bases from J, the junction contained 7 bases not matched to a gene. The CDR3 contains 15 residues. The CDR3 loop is CAWSVQAGGRNEQFF. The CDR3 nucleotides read TGTGCCTGGAGTGTTCAAGCGGGAGGCCGGAATGAGCAGTTCTTC.

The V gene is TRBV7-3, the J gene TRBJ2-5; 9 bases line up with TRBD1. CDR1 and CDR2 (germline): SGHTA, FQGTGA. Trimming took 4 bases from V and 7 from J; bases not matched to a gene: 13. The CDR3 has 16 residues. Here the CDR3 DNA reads TGTGCCAGCAGCTCGGGACAGGGAGTGAAGACGAGGACCCAGTACTTC. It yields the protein CASSSGQGVKTRTQYF.

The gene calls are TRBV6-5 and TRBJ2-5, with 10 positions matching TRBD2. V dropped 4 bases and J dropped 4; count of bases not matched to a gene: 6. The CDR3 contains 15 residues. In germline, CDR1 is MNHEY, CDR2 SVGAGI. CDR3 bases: TGTGCCAGCAGTTGGTCGCCTAGCGGGAGAGAGACCCAGTACTTC. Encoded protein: CASSWSPSGRETQYF.

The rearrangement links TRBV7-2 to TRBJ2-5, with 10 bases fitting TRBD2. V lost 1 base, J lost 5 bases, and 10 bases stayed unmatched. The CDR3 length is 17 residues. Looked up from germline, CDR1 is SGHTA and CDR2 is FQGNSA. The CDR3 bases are TGTGCCAGCAGCTTAGTGGAAGAGCGGGGGGGCCGTGAGACCCAGTACTTC. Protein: CASSLVEERGGRETQYF.

Here the CDR3 reads CASSYSIRRNTGELFF. The CDR3 DNA sequence: TGTGCCAGCAGTTACTCGATCCGCAGGAACACCGGGGAGCTGTTTTTT. The rearrangement uses TRBV6-2 or TRBV6-3 and TRBJ2-2, with D unresolved. V was shortened by 0 bases and J by 1 base, with 9 bases between the two germline ends. Germline V lookup: CDR1 MNHEY, CDR2 SVGEGT. This CDR3 has 16 residues.

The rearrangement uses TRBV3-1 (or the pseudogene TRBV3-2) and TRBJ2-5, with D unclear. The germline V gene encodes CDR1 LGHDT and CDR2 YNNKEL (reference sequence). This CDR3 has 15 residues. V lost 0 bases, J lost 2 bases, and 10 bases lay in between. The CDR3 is CASSQDSWRQETQYF. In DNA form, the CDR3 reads TGTGCCAGCAGCCAAGATAGCTGGAGACAAGAGACCCAGTACTTC.

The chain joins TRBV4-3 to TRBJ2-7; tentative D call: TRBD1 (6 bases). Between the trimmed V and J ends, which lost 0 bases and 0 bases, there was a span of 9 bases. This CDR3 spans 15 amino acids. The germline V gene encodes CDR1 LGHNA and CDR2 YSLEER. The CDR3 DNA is TGCGCCAGCAGCCAAGATGGGACACCCTCCTACGAGCAGTACTTC. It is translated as CASSQDGTPSYEQYF.

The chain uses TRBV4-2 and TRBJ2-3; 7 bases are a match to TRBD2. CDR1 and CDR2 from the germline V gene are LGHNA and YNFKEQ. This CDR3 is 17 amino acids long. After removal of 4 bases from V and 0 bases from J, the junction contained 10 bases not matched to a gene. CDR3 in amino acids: CASSRVGLAVSTDTQYF. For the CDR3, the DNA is TGTGCCAGCAGCCGGGTAGGGCTAGCGGTTAGCACAGATACGCAGTATTTT.

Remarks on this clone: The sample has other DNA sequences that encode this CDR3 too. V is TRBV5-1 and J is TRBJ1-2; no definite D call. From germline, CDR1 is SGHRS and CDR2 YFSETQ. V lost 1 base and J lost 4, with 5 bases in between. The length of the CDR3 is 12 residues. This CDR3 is CASSLSGYGYTF. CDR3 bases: TGCGCCAGCAGCTTGTCAGGCTATGGCTACACCTTC.

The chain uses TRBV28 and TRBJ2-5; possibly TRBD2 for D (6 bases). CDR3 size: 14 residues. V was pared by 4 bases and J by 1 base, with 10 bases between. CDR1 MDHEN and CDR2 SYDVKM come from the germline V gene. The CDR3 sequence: CASSSGGSQETQYF. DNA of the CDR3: TGTGCCAGCAGTTCCGGGGGATCCCAAGAGACCCAGTACTTC.

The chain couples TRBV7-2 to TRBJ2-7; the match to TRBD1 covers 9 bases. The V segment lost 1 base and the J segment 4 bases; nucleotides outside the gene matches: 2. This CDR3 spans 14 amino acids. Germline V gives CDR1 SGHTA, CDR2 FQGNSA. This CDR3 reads CASSLGTGAYEQYF. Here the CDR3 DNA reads TGTGCCAGCAGCTTAGGGACAGGGGCTTACGAGCAGTACTTC.

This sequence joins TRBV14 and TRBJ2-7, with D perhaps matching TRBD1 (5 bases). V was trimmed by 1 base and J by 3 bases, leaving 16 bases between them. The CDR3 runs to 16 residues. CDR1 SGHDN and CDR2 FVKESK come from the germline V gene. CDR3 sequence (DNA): TGTGCCAGCAGCCAAGTAGGGGTATCGAGAGGCTACGAGCAGTACTTC. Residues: CASSQVGVSRGYEQYF.

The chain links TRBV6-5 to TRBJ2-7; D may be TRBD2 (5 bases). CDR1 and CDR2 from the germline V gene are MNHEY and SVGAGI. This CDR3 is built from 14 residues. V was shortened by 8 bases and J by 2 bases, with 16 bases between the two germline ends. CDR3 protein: CASLRTGMAYEQYF. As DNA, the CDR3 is TGTGCCAGCCTACGGACTGGAATGGCCTACGAGCAGTACTTC.

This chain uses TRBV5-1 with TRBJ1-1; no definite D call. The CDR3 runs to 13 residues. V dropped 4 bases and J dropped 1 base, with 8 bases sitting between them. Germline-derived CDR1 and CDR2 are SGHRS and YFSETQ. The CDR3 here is CASSHAENTEAFF. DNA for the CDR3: TGCGCCAGCAGCCATGCAGAGAACACTGAAGCTTTCTTT.

This chain's CDR3 is CASSLAPRGPYSPLHF. The CDR3 nucleotides read TGTGCCAGCAGCTTAGCGCCCAGGGGGCCCTATTCACCCCTCCACTTT. The chain employs TRBV7-8 and TRBJ1-6; 8 bases align to TRBD1. This CDR3 has 16 residues. J lost 8 bases, V lost 0 bases, and 6 bases had no gene match. Germline V CDR1 and CDR2: SGHVS, FQNEAQ.

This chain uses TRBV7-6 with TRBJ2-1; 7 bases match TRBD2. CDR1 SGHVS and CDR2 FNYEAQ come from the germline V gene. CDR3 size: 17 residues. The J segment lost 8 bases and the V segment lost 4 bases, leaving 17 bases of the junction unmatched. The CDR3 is CASSSSSLTSVIYEQFF. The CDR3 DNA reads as TGTGCCAGCAGCTCTAGCTCCCTTACTAGCGTCATCTATGAGCAGTTCTTC.

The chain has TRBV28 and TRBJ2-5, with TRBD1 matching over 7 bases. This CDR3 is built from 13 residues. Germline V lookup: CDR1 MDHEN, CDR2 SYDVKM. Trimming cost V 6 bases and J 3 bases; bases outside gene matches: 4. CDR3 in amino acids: CASRGQRKETQYF. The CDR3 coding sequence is TGTGCCAGCAGGGGACAGAGGAAAGAGACCCAGTACTTC.

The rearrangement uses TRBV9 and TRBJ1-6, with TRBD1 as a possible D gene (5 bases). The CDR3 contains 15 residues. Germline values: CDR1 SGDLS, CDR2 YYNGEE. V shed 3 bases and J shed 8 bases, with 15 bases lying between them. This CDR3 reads CASSGPVPGDSPLHF. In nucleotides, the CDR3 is TGTGCCAGCAGCGGACCAGTCCCGGGGGATTCACCCCTCCACTTT.

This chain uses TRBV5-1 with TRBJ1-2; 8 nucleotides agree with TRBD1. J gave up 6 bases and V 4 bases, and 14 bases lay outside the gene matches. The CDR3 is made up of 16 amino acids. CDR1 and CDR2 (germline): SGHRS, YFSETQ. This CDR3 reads CASSRSISRQGHGYTF. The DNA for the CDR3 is TGCGCCAGCAGCAGATCGATCTCAAGACAGGGGCATGGCTACACCTTC. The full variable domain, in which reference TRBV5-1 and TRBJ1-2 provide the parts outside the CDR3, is KAGVTQTPRYLIKTRGQQVTLSCSPISGHRSVSWYQQTPGQGLQFLFEYFSETQRNKGNFPGRFSGRQFSNSRSEMNVSTLELGDSALYLCASSRSISRQGHGYTFGSGTRLTVV.

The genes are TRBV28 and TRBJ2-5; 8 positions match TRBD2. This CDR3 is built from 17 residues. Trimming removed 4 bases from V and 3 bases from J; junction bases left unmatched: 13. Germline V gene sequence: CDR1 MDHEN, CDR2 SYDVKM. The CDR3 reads CASSSLERGLGEETQYF. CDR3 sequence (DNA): TGTGCCAGCAGTTCCCTCGAGCGGGGACTAGGAGAAGAGACCCAGTACTTC.

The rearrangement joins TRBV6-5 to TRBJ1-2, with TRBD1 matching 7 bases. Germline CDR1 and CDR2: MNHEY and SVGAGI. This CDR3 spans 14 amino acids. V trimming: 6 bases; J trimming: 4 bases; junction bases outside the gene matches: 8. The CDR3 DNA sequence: TGTGCCAGCAGGTCCCCAGGGGGTGCCTATGGCTACACCTTC. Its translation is CASRSPGGAYGYTF.